This T cell receptor (beta chain) was profiled in a study of T cell responses to AZD1222 COVID-19 vaccine. Study outcomes and limitations: It was only a handful of AZD1222 recipients who were seropositive at baseline. Donors, mostly white British, included more females; clonal diversity was possibly underestimated.

The assay was immunoSEQ multiplex PCR, and TCRdb's table has in-frame clones only and misses some. The sample includes 150,000 to 200,000 clones, around 86% of them seen just once. CDR1 is SGHDN, CDR2 FVKESK, per germline. J gave up 0 bases and V 1 base, and 3 bases lay outside the gene matches. The CDR3 extends over 16 amino acids. Notes on this clone: The antigen is not known.

This receptor was obtained from an adult in good health. The chain combines TRBV14 with TRBJ2-1; 7 nucleotides match TRBD1. Sequences were derived from peripheral blood, sampled on day 0 of MenACWY control vaccination. The CDR3: CASSQVRDSSYNEQFF. The DNA for the CDR3 is TGTGCCAGCAGCCAAGTTCGGGACAGCTCCTACAATGAGCAGTTCTTC.